The 15 T cell receptor beta chains given below trace back to one sample, sequenced in a study of blood T cell repertoires in COVID-19. This table comes from immunoSEQ multiplex PCR, and its TCRdb copy is limited to in-frame clones, with some not included. The top ten hold around 9.3% of the sample, which has about 310,000 clones, around 90% seen once. The sample taken for sequencing was PBMCs or T cells enriched from blood (not recorded which). All receptors come from a woman between 18 and 29 years old who had recovered from COVID-19.

The chain carries TRBV5-1 and TRBJ1-3; no clear D gene. CDR3 size: 15 residues. CDR1 and CDR2 from the germline V gene are SGHRS and YFSETQ. With 4 bases removed from V and 0 bases from J, the gap between germline ends came to 11 bases. The CDR3 spells CASSPSGTSGNTIYF. The CDR3 DNA reads TGCGCCAGCAGCCCGTCAGGCACCTCTGGAAACACCATATATTTT.

Comment on this clone: The same CDR3 is also encoded by other DNA sequences in this sample. The V gene is TRBV5-6, the J gene TRBJ1-1; 9 bases fit TRBD1. V lost 0 bases, J lost 1 base, and 1 base stayed unmatched. Germline assignment: CDR1 SGHDT and CDR2 YYEEEE. This CDR3 comprises 15 residues. CDR3 DNA: TGTGCCAGCAGCTTGGTGGGACAGGGGAACACTGAAGCTTTCTTT. As protein: CASSLVGQGNTEAFF.

The chain joins TRBV6-2 or TRBV6-3 to TRBJ1-4; a possible D gene is TRBD1 (6 bases). There are 14 residues in the CDR3. The germline V gene has CDR1 MNHEY and CDR2 SVGEGT. V was clipped by 5 bases and J by 8 bases, with 15 bases between them. The CDR3 sequence is CASSLLQGNEKLFF. CDR3 nucleotide sequence: TGTGCCAGCAGTCTTCTACAGGGAAACGAAAAACTGTTTTTT.

The CDR3 DNA sequence: TGTGCCAGCAGCTTAACAGGGTTTGACTATGGCTACACCTTC. This translates into CASSLTGFDYGYTF. The rearrangement links TRBV11-1 to TRBJ1-2; D is possibly TRBD1 (6 bases). The CDR3 covers 14 residues. V lost 2 bases, J lost 3 bases, and 10 bases lay in between. CDR1 SGHAT and CDR2 FQDESV come from the germline V gene (reference sequence).

The rearrangement uses TRBV28 and TRBJ1-1; perhaps TRBD1 as D (5 bases). The germline V gene encodes CDR1 MDHEN and CDR2 SYDVKM. The V end was cut by 6 bases, the J end by 7 bases, with 15 bases between. This CDR3 comprises 13 residues. CDR3 protein: CASRPARAGEAFF. The CDR3 DNA reads TGTGCCAGCAGGCCCGCCAGGGCCGGTGAAGCTTTCTTT.

The gene calls are TRBV19 and TRBJ1-2; 8 bases agree with TRBD1. CDR1 is LNHDA, CDR2 SQIVND, per germline (reference sequence). Trimming took 3 bases from V and 5 from J; bases not matched to a gene: 5. The CDR3 spans 14 residues. This CDR3 is CASSIPGQEYGYTF. CDR3 bases: TGTGCCAGTAGTATCCCGGGACAGGAATATGGCTACACCTTC.

The chain employs TRBV3-1 (or the pseudogene TRBV3-2) and TRBJ2-5, with TRBD2 matching over 9 bases. V dropped 1 base and J dropped 5; count of bases not matched to a gene: 8. The CDR3 is 16 residues long. Germline V CDR1 and CDR2: LGHDT, YNNKEL (reference sequence). CDR3 bases: TGTGCCAGCAGCCAAGGGACTAGCGATTTAGGGGAGACCCAGTACTTC. It encodes CASSQGTSDLGETQYF.

V gene TRBV6-2 or TRBV6-3 combines with J gene TRBJ1-2; TRBD1 aligns across 8 bases. Germline trimming cut 4 bases from V and 8 bases from J; bases unmatched to any gene: 9. The CDR3 runs 14 residues. The germline gives CDR1 MNHEY, CDR2 SVGEGT. The CDR3 here is CASSWGQVGEGYTF. The CDR3 DNA reads TGTGCCAGCAGTTGGGGACAGGTTGGGGAAGGCTACACCTTC.

The chain employs TRBV12-5 and TRBJ1-1, with 10 bases lining up with TRBD1. The CDR3 length is 18 residues. V lost 3 bases to trimming and J lost 0 bases; unmatched junction nucleotides: 10. In germline, CDR1 is LGHNT, CDR2 FRNRAP. The CDR3 sequence: CASGFSVRDRGLNTEAFF. In DNA, the CDR3 is TGTGCTAGTGGTTTTAGTGTGCGGGACAGGGGTTTGAACACTGAAGCTTTCTTT.

The chain recombines TRBV28 with TRBJ1-2; D perhaps matches TRBD1 (5 bases). Trimming took off 7 bases at V and 7 bases at J, with 16 bases between the two ends. This CDR3 region has 13 residues. CDR1 is MDHEN and CDR2 is SYDVKM in the germline V gene. The CDR3 coding sequence is TGTGCCAGCACTCCGGGAGGGGCTGGTGGCTACACCTTC. Its protein product is CASTPGGAGGYTF.

The genes are TRBV18 and TRBJ2-5; D is perhaps TRBD1 (5 bases). Per germline, CDR1 KGHSH and CDR2 LQKENI. Trimming removed 6 bases at V and 3 bases at J, with 8 bases between. The CDR3 has 12 amino acids. CDR3 nucleotides: TGTGCCAGCTCGGAAGGGGAAGAGACCCAGTACTTC. It codes for CASSEGEETQYF.

The chain links TRBV28 to TRBJ1-1, with D perhaps matching TRBD1 (5 bases). The CDR3 length is 15 residues. V was shortened by 6 bases and J by 1 base, with 15 bases between the two germline ends. Per the germline V gene, CDR1 is MDHEN and CDR2 is SYDVKM. This CDR3 reads CASRQPGLKNTEAFF. CDR3 nucleotide sequence: TGTGCCAGCAGACAACCGGGACTCAAGAACACTGAAGCTTTCTTT.

This chain connects TRBV20-1 to TRBJ2-7; 10 nucleotides line up with TRBD1. There are 16 residues in the CDR3. Germline CDR1 reads DFQATT; CDR2 reads SNEGSKA (reference sequence). The V and J ends lost 3 bases and 1 base, in that order; junction bases with no gene match: 9. The CDR3 spells CSASSWDRGSSYEQYF. The CDR3 DNA reads as TGCAGTGCTAGTTCGTGGGACAGGGGTTCGTCCTACGAGCAGTACTTC.

This clone was seen a few times. The V and J genes are TRBV5-4 and TRBJ2-5; D uncertain. The CDR3 contains 13 residues. The germline CDR1 and CDR2 sequences are SGHNT and YYREEE (reference sequence). Trimming removed 2 bases from V and 5 bases from J, with 10 bases in between. CDR3 DNA: TGTGCCAGCAGCTTCACGGGTGGTGAGACCCAGTACTTC. This codes for CASSFTGGETQYF.

The CDR3 sequence is CASSLTPSGNYNEQFF. As DNA, the CDR3 is TGTGCCAGCTCACTAACGCCTAGCGGGAATTACAATGAGCAGTTCTTC. The chain joins TRBV18 to TRBJ2-1, with TRBD2 matching 9 bases. Germline CDR1 KGHSH, CDR2 LQKENI. V lost 4 bases, J lost 4 bases, and 8 bases stayed unmatched. CDR3 length: 16 amino acids.